Following are 3 T cell receptor beta chains from one sample sequenced in a study of blood T cell repertoires in COVID-19. Repertoires were generated with immunoSEQ multiplex PCR, while TCRdb's copy carries only in-frame clones and drops some. The sample gives approximately 270,000 clones, around 85% of which show up once; around 1.8% is in the top ten. Material for sequencing was PBMCs or T cells enriched from blood (not recorded which). These receptors came from a woman between 50 and 59 years old who had recovered from COVID-19.

This chain uses TRBV10-3 with TRBJ1-1; no firm D call. The CDR3 spans 13 residues. CDR1 and CDR2 from the germline V gene are ENHRY and SYGVKD. Trimming shortened V by 10 bases and J by 1 base, and 13 bases separated the two germline ends. CDR3 sequence (DNA): TGTGCCACCAGAGGAGGAGAGAACACTGAAGCTTTCTTT. This encodes CATRGGENTEAFF.

The chain couples TRBV19 to TRBJ1-1; TRBD1 might be the D (6 bases). From germline, CDR1 is LNHDA and CDR2 SQIVND (reference sequence). V lost 4 bases and J 3 bases, leaving 15 bases between the germline ends. The CDR3 is 15 residues long. CDR3 nucleotide sequence: TGTGCCAGTAGTACCCCTCAGGGGCGCCACACTGAAGCTTTCTTT. It yields the protein CASSTPQGRHTEAFF.

The chain employs TRBV12-3 or TRBV12-4 and TRBJ2-1, with a tentative D call TRBD1 (6 bases). With 5 bases removed from V and 8 bases from J, the gap between germline ends came to 13 bases. This CDR3 has 13 residues. The CDR3 region is CASSLQGQDEQFF. As DNA, the CDR3 is TGTGCCAGCAGTCTACAGGGTCAGGATGAGCAGTTCTTC.